A selection of T cell receptor beta chains follows, all from one sample in a study of blood T cell repertoires in COVID-19. Produced via immunoSEQ multiplex PCR; TCRdb's table is partial and in-frame only. The data show fewer than 300,000 clones, 80% to 95% seen once. The sequenced sample consisted of peripheral blood. These receptors all stem from a young woman with COVID-19, enrolled during active disease. Both conserved end residues are part of each CDR3. Each record gives: J gene, clone size, V gene, D gene, CDR3 protein, CDR3 DNA. A D gene is named only where the DNA matches it firmly. Size tells how often a clone was seen (once, few, many) or the class of an expanded clone, and some rows leave it out.

J: TRBJ1-1; size: NA; V: TRBV12-3/TRBV12-4; D: NA; CDR3: CASSFAISEAFF; DNA: TGTGCCAGCAGTTTCGCGATCTCTGAAGCTTTCTTT
J: TRBJ1-3; size: NA; V: TRBV5-1; D: TRBD1; CDR3: CASSLGIGTGSGNTIYF; DNA: TGCGCCAGCAGCTTGGGAATCGGGACAGGTTCTGGAAACACCATATATTTT
J: TRBJ2-7; size: NA; V: TRBV3-1/TRBV3-2; D: TRBD2; CDR3: CATRLAGSYEQYF; DNA: TGTGCCACCAGACTAGCGGGATCCTACGAGCAGTACTTC
J: TRBJ2-1; size: once; V: TRBV9; D: NA; CDR3: CASSVGTGDNEQFF; DNA: TGTGCCAGCAGCGTAGGGACTGGGGACAATGAGCAGTTCTTC
J: TRBJ2-7; size: NA; V: TRBV5-1; D: NA; CDR3: CASSPHPGRFYEQYF; DNA: TGCGCCAGCAGCCCGCACCCAGGGCGATTCTACGAGCAGTACTTC
J: TRBJ2-7; size: NA; V: TRBV2; D: TRBD2; CDR3: CASTGLGGIGSGSVNEQYF; DNA: TGTGCCAGCACTGGGTTAGGTGGGATCGGTAGCGGGAGTGTAAACGAGCAGTACTTC
J: TRBJ2-1; size: NA; V: TRBV30; D: NA; CDR3: CAWSTSYVNGEYNEQFF; DNA: TGTGCCTGGAGTACCTCTTACGTTAACGGGGAATACAATGAGCAGTTCTTC
J: TRBJ1-1; size: once; V: TRBV27; D: TRBD1; CDR3: CASSFGTGGTEAFF; DNA: TGTGCCAGCAGTTTCGGGACAGGGGGGACTGAAGCTTTCTTT
J: TRBJ1-2; size: NA; V: TRBV5-6; D: NA; CDR3: CASSLPSSGHTF; DNA: TGTGCCAGCAGCTTGCCTTCCTCCGGTCACACCTTC
J: TRBJ2-7; size: NA; V: TRBV4-2; D: TRBD2; CDR3: CASSQKTSGGSYEQYF; DNA: TGTGCCAGCAGCCAAAAAACTAGCGGGGGCTCCTACGAGCAGTACTTC
J: TRBJ1-2; size: NA; V: TRBV2; D: NA; CDR3: CASSENRDRYGYTF; DNA: TGTGCCAGCAGTGAGAACAGGGACCGGTATGGCTACACCTTC
J: TRBJ1-6; size: NA; V: TRBV11-3; D: NA; CDR3: CASSLRQGPIADSPLHF; DNA: TGTGCCAGCAGCTTAAGGCAGGGCCCCATAGCGGACTCACCCCTCCACTTT
J: TRBJ1-5; size: NA; V: TRBV11-2; D: NA; CDR3: CASSLMQGNQPQHF; DNA: TGTGCCAGCAGCTTAATGCAGGGCAATCAGCCCCAGCATTTT
J: TRBJ1-5; size: NA; V: TRBV30; D: NA; CDR3: CAWSVRRGGGNQPQHF; DNA: TGTGCCTGGAGTGTACGGCGAGGGGGGGGGAATCAGCCCCAGCATTTT
J: TRBJ1-6; size: NA; V: TRBV5-8; D: NA; CDR3: CASSLWGPHSPLHF; DNA: TGTGCCAGCAGCTTATGGGGGCCCCATTCACCCCTCCACTTT
J: TRBJ2-5; size: NA; V: TRBV5-6; D: NA; CDR3: CASSLETALETQYF; DNA: TGTGCCAGCAGCTTAGAAACAGCCTTGGAGACCCAGTACTTC
J: TRBJ2-5; size: NA; V: TRBV6-4; D: NA; CDR3: CASSDPLAMYQTQYF; DNA: TGTGCCAGCAGTGACCCCCTAGCTATGTACCAGACCCAGTACTTC
J: TRBJ2-7; size: NA; V: TRBV27; D: TRBD1; CDR3: CASSPSTGIRYEQYF; DNA: TGTGCCAGCAGCCCCTCGACAGGGATCCGCTACGAGCAGTACTTC
J: TRBJ2-7; size: NA; V: TRBV6-5; D: TRBD2; CDR3: CASSLAGETYEQYF; DNA: TGTGCCAGCAGCCTAGCGGGAGAGACCTACGAGCAGTACTTC
J: TRBJ1-1; size: once; V: TRBV13; D: NA; CDR3: CASSLRVTGSTEAFF; DNA: TGTGCCAGCAGCTTACGGGTAACAGGGAGCACTGAAGCTTTCTTT
J: TRBJ2-1; size: NA; V: TRBV2; D: NA; CDR3: CASRVLRIDEQFF; DNA: TGTGCCAGCAGGGTACTTAGAATTGATGAGCAGTTCTTC
J: TRBJ2-3; size: NA; V: TRBV5-1; D: TRBD2; CDR3: CASSFSGASSTDTQYF; DNA: TGCGCCAGCAGCTTCAGCGGGGCTTCTAGCACAGATACGCAGTATTTT
J: TRBJ2-1; size: NA; V: TRBV5-1; D: TRBD1; CDR3: CASSTGQGSNEQFF; DNA: TGCGCCAGCAGCACGGGACAGGGGTCCAATGAGCAGTTCTTC
J: TRBJ2-1; size: NA; V: TRBV5-4; D: TRBD2; CDR3: CASSLVSSGKDNEQFF; DNA: TGTGCCAGCAGCTTGGTTTCCAGCGGGAAGGACAATGAGCAGTTCTTC